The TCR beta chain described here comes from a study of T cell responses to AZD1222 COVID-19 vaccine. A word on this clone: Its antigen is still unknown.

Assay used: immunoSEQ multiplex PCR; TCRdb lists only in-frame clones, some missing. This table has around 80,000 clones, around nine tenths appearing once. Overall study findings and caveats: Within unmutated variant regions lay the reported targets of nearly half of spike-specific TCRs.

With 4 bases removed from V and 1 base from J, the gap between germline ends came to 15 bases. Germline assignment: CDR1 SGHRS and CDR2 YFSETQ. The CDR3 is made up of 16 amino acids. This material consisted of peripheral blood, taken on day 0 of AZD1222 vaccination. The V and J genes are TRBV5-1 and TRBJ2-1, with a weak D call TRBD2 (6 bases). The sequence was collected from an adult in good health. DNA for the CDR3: TGCGCCAGCAGCCCTGGCGGCGGGATATCCTACAATGAGCAGTTCTTC. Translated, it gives CASSPGGGISYNEQFF.